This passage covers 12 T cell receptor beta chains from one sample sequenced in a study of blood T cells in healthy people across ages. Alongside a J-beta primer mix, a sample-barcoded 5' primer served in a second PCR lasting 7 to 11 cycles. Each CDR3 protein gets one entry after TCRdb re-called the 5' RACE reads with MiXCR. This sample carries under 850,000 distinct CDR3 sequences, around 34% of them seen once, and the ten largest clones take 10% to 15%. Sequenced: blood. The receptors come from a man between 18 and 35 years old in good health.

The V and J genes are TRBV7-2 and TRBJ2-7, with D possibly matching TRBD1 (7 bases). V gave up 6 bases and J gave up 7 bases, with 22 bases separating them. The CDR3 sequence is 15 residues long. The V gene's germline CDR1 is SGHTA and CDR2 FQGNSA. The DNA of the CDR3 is TGTGCCAGCAGATCCGGCGGGACAGTCCCCAATGAGCAGTACTTC. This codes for CASRSGGTVPNEQYF.

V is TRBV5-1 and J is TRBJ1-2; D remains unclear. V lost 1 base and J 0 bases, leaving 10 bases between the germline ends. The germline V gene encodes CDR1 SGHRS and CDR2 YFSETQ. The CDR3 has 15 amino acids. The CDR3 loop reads CASSLSAGTNYGYTF. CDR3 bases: TGCGCCAGCAGCTTGTCGGCCGGTACTAACTATGGCTACACCTTC. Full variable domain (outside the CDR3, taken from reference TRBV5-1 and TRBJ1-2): KAGVTQTPRYLIKTRGQQVTLSCSPISGHRSVSWYQQTPGQGLQFLFEYFSETQRNKGNFPGRFSGRQFSNSRSEMNVSTLELGDSALYLCASSLSAGTNYGYTFGSGTRLTVV.

In nucleotides, the CDR3 is TGTGCCAGCAGTTTCTGGACCGAGGCCTACAATGAGCAGTTCTTC. It specifies CASSFWTEAYNEQFF. The genes are TRBV2 and TRBJ2-1; unclear D gene. Germline values: CDR1 SNHLY, CDR2 FYNNEI. There are 15 residues in the CDR3. Deletions cut 5 bases from V and 2 bases from J, with 13 bases between.

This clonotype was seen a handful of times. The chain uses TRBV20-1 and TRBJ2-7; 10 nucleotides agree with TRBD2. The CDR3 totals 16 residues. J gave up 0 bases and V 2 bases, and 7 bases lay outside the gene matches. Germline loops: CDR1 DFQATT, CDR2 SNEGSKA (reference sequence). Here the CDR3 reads CSARTLAGSNSYEQYF. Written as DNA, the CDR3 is TGCAGTGCTAGAACACTAGCGGGGTCGAACTCCTACGAGCAGTACTTC.

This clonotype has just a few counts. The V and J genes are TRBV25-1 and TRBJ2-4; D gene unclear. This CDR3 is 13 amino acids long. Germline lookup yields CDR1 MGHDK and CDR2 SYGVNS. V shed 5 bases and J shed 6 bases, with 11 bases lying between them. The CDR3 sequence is CASSPLIANIQYF. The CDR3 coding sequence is TGTGCCAGCAGTCCTCTCATAGCAAACATTCAGTACTTC.

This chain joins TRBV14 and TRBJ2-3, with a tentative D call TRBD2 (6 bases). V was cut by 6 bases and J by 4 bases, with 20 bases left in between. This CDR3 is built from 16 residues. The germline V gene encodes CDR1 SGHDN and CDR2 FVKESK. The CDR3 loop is CASSFLRGGAADTQYF. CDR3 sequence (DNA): TGTGCCAGCAGTTTTCTTCGAGGAGGGGCCGCAGATACGCAGTATTTT.

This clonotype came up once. The CDR3 protein is CASSSYPPETVDGYTF. CDR3 coding DNA: TGTGCCAGCAGTTCCTATCCTCCCGAGACAGTGGATGGCTACACCTTC. J is TRBJ1-2 and V is TRBV28, with a weak D call TRBD1 (5 bases). Trimming shortened V by 4 bases and J by 6 bases, and 21 bases separated the two germline ends. Per the germline V gene, CDR1 is MDHEN and CDR2 is SYDVKM. The CDR3 loop spans 16 amino acids.

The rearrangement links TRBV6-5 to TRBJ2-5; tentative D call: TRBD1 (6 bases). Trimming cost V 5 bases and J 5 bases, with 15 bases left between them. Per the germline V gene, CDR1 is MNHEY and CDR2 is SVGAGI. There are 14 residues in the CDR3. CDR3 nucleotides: TGTGCCAGCAGTCCCCAGGGGCGCGGGGAGACCCAGTACTTC. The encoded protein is CASSPQGRGETQYF.

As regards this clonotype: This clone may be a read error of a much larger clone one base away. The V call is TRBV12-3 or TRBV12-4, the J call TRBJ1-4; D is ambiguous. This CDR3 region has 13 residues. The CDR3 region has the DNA TGTGCCAGCAGTACTATAGGGAATGCAAAACTGTTTTTT. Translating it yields CASSTIGNAKLFF.

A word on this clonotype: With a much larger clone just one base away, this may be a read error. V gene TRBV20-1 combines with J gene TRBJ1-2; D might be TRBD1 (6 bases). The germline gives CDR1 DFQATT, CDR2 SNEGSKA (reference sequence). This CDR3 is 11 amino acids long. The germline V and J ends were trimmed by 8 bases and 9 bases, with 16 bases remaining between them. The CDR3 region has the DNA TGCAGTACTGGGGGCTACGATAGCTACACCTTC. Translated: CSTGGYDSYTF.

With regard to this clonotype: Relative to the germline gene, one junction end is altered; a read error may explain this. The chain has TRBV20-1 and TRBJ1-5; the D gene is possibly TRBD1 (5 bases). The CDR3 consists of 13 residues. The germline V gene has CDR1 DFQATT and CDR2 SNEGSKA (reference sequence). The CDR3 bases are TGCAGTACTAGACAGAGTAGCAATCAGCCCCAGCATTTT. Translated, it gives CSTRQSSNQPQHF.

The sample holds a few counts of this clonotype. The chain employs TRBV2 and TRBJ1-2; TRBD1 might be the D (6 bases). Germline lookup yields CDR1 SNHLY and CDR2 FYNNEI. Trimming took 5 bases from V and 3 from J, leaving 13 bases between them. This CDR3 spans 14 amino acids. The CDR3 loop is CASSRSGVDYGYTF. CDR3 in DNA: TGTGCCAGCAGTCGGTCAGGGGTTGACTATGGCTACACCTTC. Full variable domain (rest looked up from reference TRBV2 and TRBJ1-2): EPEVTQTPSHQVTQMGQEVILRCVPISNHLYFYWYRQILGQKVEFLVSFYNNEISEKSEIFDDQFSVERPDGSNFTLKIRSTKLEDSAMYFCASSRSGVDYGYTFGSGTRLTVV.